This TCR beta chain was recovered during a study of blood T cell repertoires in COVID-19. Across the whole study: COVID-19 samples from acute and convalescent phases originated in the United States, Italy and Spain. PBMCs, B-cell-depleted T cells, or T cells provided the cDNA or gDNA that made up the material.

The sample holds one count of this clone. Per the study methods: The assay estimated nucleated cells by amplifying reference gene primers. Clones were read by immunoSEQ multiplex PCR, and TCRdb kept only the in-frame ones, dropping some. For V, J and clone size, that table is used; D and trimming come from the DNA. The sample includes some 7,500 clones, roughly 88% seen only once; the top ten take under 20%. The CDR3 extends over 14 amino acids. CDR1 and CDR2 (germline): SGDLS, YYNGEE. V lost 1 base and J lost 7, with 11 bases in between. This sequence joins TRBV9 and TRBJ1-4, with D perhaps matching TRBD1 (6 bases). Sequenced: peripheral blood. This clonotype originated in a woman aged 55 to 70 with active COVID-19. In DNA, the CDR3 is TGTGCCAGCAGCGTATCAGGGACAAGTGAAAAACTGTTTTTT. Amino acids: CASSVSGTSEKLFF.